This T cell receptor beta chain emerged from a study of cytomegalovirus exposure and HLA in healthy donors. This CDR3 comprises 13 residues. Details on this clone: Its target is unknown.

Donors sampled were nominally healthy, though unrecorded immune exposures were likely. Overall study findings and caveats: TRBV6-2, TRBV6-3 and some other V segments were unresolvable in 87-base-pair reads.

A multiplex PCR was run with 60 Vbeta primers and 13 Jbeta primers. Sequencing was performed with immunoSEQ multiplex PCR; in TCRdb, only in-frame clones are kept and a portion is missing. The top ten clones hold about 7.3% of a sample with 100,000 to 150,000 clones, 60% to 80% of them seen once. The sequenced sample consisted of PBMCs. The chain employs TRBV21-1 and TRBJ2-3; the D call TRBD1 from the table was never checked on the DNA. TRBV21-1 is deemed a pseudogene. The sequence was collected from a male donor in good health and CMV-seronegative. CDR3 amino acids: CASSKAGATLGYF. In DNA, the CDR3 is TGTGCCAGCAGCAAAGCGGGGGCTACCCTGGGGTATTTT.